This T cell receptor (beta chain) was profiled in a study of OX40 agonist ivuxolimab in advanced cancers. Turning to the study itself: Ivuxolimab doses were 0.01, 0.1, 0.3, 1.5, 3 or 10 mg/kg every 2 weeks.

Per the germline V gene, CDR1 is SQVTM and CDR2 is ANQGSEA. Trimming removed 4 bases from V and 9 bases from J, with 7 bases in between. The CDR3 loop spans 10 amino acids. Sequencing used immunoSEQ multiplex PCR; TCRdb keeps in-frame clones, though not all of them. Found here are roughly 15,000 clones, about 86% of them singletons; the top ten hold just under 20%. The sequencing used CD4+ or CD8+ T cells sorted from blood, collected in a trial of the OX40 agonist ivuxolimab. The source of this sequence is an adult with an advanced solid tumor such as melanoma, head and neck, liver or kidney cancer. This rearrangement joins TRBV29-1 to TRBJ2-1; D not certain. CDR3 residues: CSVVAAEQFF. The DNA of the CDR3 is TGCAGCGTTGTCGCGGCTGAGCAGTTCTTC.